A selection of T cell receptor beta chains follows, all from one sample in a study of beta chain features in type 1 diabetes. Sequencing used immunoSEQ multiplex PCR; TCRdb keeps in-frame clones, though not all of them. The data contain fewer than 250,000 clones, around 68% of them seen just once; the ten biggest clones take up almost 0.055%. Sequencing was performed on naive CD4+ T cells from blood. The origin of the receptors is a man in his thirties or forties in good health. The CDR3 runs from the conserved cysteine through the conserved F or W. The D gene is left open where the match is weak. For some rows the clone size is stated as once, few or many, or as a class when expanded; others skip it.

V gene: TRBV30; CDR3 length: 13; D gene: TRBD2; J gene: TRBJ2-5; clone size: once; CDR3 protein: CACRLAAQETQYF; CDR3 DNA: TGTGCCTGTCGACTAGCGGCACAAGAGACCCAGTACTTC
V gene: TRBV7-8; CDR3 length: 13; D gene: TRBD1; J gene: TRBJ2-5; clone size: -; CDR3 protein: CASSLGQGQTQYF; CDR3 DNA: TGTGCCAGCAGCCTCGGACAGGGTCAGACCCAGTACTTC
V gene: TRBV28; CDR3 length: 17; D gene: TRBD2; J gene: TRBJ2-5; clone size: -; CDR3 protein: CASSLPGASGYSETQYF; CDR3 DNA: TGTGCCAGCAGCCTCCCGGGAGCTAGCGGGTATTCGGAGACCCAGTACTTC
V gene: TRBV11-2; CDR3 length: 16; D gene: -; J gene: TRBJ2-2; clone size: -; CDR3 protein: CASRRERGGNTGELFF; CDR3 DNA: TGTGCCAGCAGAAGGGAAAGGGGAGGAAACACCGGGGAGCTGTTTTTT
V gene: TRBV7-2; CDR3 length: 14; D gene: -; J gene: TRBJ1-5; clone size: -; CDR3 protein: CASSLDGPPRPQHF; CDR3 DNA: TGTGCCAGCAGCTTAGATGGTCCTCCGAGGCCCCAGCATTTT
V gene: TRBV29-1; CDR3 length: 14; D gene: TRBD1; J gene: TRBJ1-1; clone size: -; CDR3 protein: CSVENRGTNTEAFF; CDR3 DNA: TGCAGCGTTGAAAACAGGGGAACGAACACTGAAGCTTTCTTT
V gene: TRBV30; CDR3 length: 14; D gene: -; J gene: TRBJ2-3; clone size: -; CDR3 protein: CAWTEGRSVDTQYF; CDR3 DNA: TGTGCCTGGACCGAAGGGCGTTCGGTAGATACGCAGTATTTT
V gene: TRBV7-2; CDR3 length: 13; D gene: -; J gene: TRBJ2-1; clone size: -; CDR3 protein: CASSHTRPNEQFF; CDR3 DNA: TGTGCCAGCAGCCACACTAGACCCAATGAGCAGTTCTTC
V gene: TRBV6-6; CDR3 length: 14; D gene: -; J gene: TRBJ2-5; clone size: -; CDR3 protein: CASIGTNKQETQYF; CDR3 DNA: TGTGCCAGCATTGGGACAAATAAACAAGAGACCCAGTACTTC
V gene: TRBV7-2; CDR3 length: 11; D gene: -; J gene: TRBJ1-2; clone size: -; CDR3 protein: CASSPEGGYTF; CDR3 DNA: TGTGCCAGCAGCCCCGAAGGTGGCTACACCTTC
V gene: TRBV5-1; CDR3 length: 15; D gene: -; J gene: TRBJ2-7; clone size: -; CDR3 protein: CASSLGRGASYEQYF; CDR3 DNA: TGCGCCAGCAGCTTAGGGCGTGGGGCCTCCTACGAGCAGTACTTC
V gene: TRBV7-9; CDR3 length: 15; D gene: TRBD1; J gene: TRBJ1-1; clone size: few; CDR3 protein: CASSSWTGVNTEAFF; CDR3 DNA: TGTGCCAGCAGCTCATGGACAGGAGTGAACACTGAAGCTTTCTTT
V gene: TRBV25-1; CDR3 length: 13; D gene: -; J gene: TRBJ2-3; clone size: -; CDR3 protein: CASSESRVNTQYF; CDR3 DNA: TGTGCCAGCAGTGAGTCACGGGTAAATACGCAGTATTTT
V gene: TRBV5-4; CDR3 length: 15; D gene: -; J gene: TRBJ2-3; clone size: -; CDR3 protein: CASSIDTKSADTQYF; CDR3 DNA: TGTGCCAGCAGCATTGACACCAAGTCGGCAGATACGCAGTATTTT
V gene: TRBV29-1; CDR3 length: 12; D gene: -; J gene: TRBJ2-2; clone size: once; CDR3 protein: CSARKVGGELFF; CDR3 DNA: TGCAGCGCCCGTAAGGTCGGCGGGGAGCTGTTTTTT
V gene: TRBV4-1; CDR3 length: 16; D gene: -; J gene: TRBJ2-5; clone size: -; CDR3 protein: CASSLSTGSYQETQYF; CDR3 DNA: TGCGCCAGCAGCCTCTCGACTGGATCGTACCAAGAGACCCAGTACTTC
V gene: TRBV30; CDR3 length: 13; D gene: -; J gene: TRBJ1-1; clone size: -; CDR3 protein: CAWTTLRPPVAFF; CDR3 DNA: TGTGCCTGGACTACCCTCAGGCCCCCGGTAGCTTTCTTT